This T cell receptor (beta chain) was recorded in a study of T cells after yellow fever vaccination. General observations from the study: Although the secondary response was weaker, it peaked faster, at day 5 versus 15. Sorted repertoires could include abundant contaminating clonotypes from bulk cells.

A process of 5'RACE template switching, which added a universal primer site and UMIs, was used to make TCR cDNA. TCRdb used MiXCR to reprocess the 5' RACE reads, holding one entry per CDR3 protein. The sample contains 500,000 to 650,000 distinct CDR3 sequences, about 17% of which appear only once. This clonotype turned up a few times. What it binds is not known. The junction had 8 bases not matched to a gene; V was cut back by 3 bases and J by 6 bases. CDR1 is MGHRA, CDR2 YSYEKL, per germline. This CDR3 is 14 amino acids long. This receptor was taken from a man between 18 and 35 years old who received the YFV17D yellow fever vaccine. Sequenced here: PBMCs, sampled roughly 5 days after the first yellow fever vaccination. This chain uses TRBV4-1 with TRBJ2-7; 7 bases agree with TRBD2. The CDR3 is CASSQRGGGVEQYV. For the CDR3, the DNA is TGCGCCAGCAGCCAGAGGGGTGGGGGGGTCGAGCAGTACGTC.